This TCR beta chain was captured in a study of blood T cell repertoires in COVID-19. On the study more broadly: COVID-19 samples from acute and convalescent phases originated in the United States, Italy and Spain. Sample material is recorded as cDNA or gDNA derived from T cells, B-cell-depleted T cells, or PBMCs.

Authors' processing steps: Estimates of nucleated cell counts were drawn from the amplification of reference gene primers. Libraries were prepared by immunoSEQ multiplex PCR; TCRdb keeps only in-frame clonotypes and omits some of them. That table is the source of V, J and clone size, and D and trimming were worked out from the DNA. The sample contains hundreds of thousands of clones, roughly 88% of which appear only once. The germline V gene has CDR1 MNHEY and CDR2 SVGAGI. This CDR3 is built from 14 residues. The V gene lost 2 bases and the J gene lost 4 bases, with 11 bases spanning the gap. V and J are TRBV6-5 and TRBJ1-2; the D gene is possibly TRBD1 (6 bases). The sequenced sample was peripheral blood. The sequence was obtained from a woman in her thirties or forties who had recovered from COVID-19. This CDR3 reads CASSYEQGGYGYTF. The CDR3 region has the DNA TGTGCCAGCAGTTACGAACAGGGCGGCTATGGCTACACCTTC.